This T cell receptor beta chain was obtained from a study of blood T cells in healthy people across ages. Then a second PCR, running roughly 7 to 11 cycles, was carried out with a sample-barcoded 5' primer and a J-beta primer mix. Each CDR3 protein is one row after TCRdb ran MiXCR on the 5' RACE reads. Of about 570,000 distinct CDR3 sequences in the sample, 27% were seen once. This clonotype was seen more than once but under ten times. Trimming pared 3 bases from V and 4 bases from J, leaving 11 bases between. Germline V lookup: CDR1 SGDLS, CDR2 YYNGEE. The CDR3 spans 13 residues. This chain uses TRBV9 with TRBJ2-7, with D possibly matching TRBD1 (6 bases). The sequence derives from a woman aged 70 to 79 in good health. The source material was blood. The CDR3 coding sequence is TGTGCCAGCAGCGCTCGTCAGGGGTACGAGCAGTACTTC. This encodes CASSARQGYEQYF.